This T cell receptor beta chain appears in the sequencing data of a study of molecular identifiers for immune sequencing clone quantification. Findings and caveats of the study: Clones carrying above 20 RNA copies accounted for over 99% of effector molecules, under 1% in naive cells.

The bulk TCR libraries were made with methods described before and with listed TCR primers. TCRdb reanalysed the PCR reads using MiXCR and keeps one entry per CDR3 protein. The data contain a few hundred thousand distinct CDR3 sequences, 24% of them singletons. The germline CDR1 and CDR2 sequences are SQVTM and ANQGSEA. This CDR3 spans 11 amino acids. On this clonotype itself: Antigen: not known. A much larger clone sits a single nucleotide away, making a read error possible.

Sequences were obtained from naive CD8+ T cells from blood, with Jurkat cell RNA spiked in. Subset specified: FACS-sorted CD8+CD4-CCR7+CD45RA+ naive T cells. The receptor's source is a human donor in good health. Some libraries in this study had Jurkat cell RNA spiked in. This chain links TRBV29-1 with TRBJ2-7; D is undetermined. The CDR3: CSVEDKYEQSF. Here the CDR3 DNA reads TGCAGCGTTGAAGATAAGTATGAGCAGTCCTTC.